This TCR beta chain was recovered during a study of vaccination effects on CD4 cells after COVID-19. Broader study findings: Clones from infection and from vaccination both contracted markedly late after vaccination. Relatively few convalescent patients took part in the study, which had no early post-infection timepoints.

About this clone: Its antigen remains unknown.

Sequencing in the ViraFEST assay came after antigen-specific CD4+ T cells had been expanded with viral peptide pools, which were used to stimulate PBMC. Following culture for roughly 10 days, CD4+ T cells were isolated. The study found no prior SARS-CoV-2 infection in the vaccine recipients, who tested negative for nucleocapsid antibodies. Generated by immunoSEQ multiplex PCR, the TCRdb table keeps only in-frame clones and is missing some. The table records 20,000 to 25,000 clones, about 75% of them present only once. CDR1 MDHEN and CDR2 SYDVKM come from the germline V gene. This CDR3 contains 13 residues. V dropped 6 bases and J dropped 7 bases, with 15 bases sitting between them.

Material: CD4+ T cells from PBMCs cultured with HCoV-NL63 spike peptides, obtained before COVID-19 vaccination. The J gene is TRBJ1-1, the V gene TRBV28, with a weak D call TRBD1 (5 bases). This receptor was identified in a human donor who received a COVID-19 vaccine. In DNA, the CDR3 is TGTGCCAGCAGGGCAGGGTTTGTCGATGAAGCTTTCTTT. This encodes CASRAGFVDEAFF.